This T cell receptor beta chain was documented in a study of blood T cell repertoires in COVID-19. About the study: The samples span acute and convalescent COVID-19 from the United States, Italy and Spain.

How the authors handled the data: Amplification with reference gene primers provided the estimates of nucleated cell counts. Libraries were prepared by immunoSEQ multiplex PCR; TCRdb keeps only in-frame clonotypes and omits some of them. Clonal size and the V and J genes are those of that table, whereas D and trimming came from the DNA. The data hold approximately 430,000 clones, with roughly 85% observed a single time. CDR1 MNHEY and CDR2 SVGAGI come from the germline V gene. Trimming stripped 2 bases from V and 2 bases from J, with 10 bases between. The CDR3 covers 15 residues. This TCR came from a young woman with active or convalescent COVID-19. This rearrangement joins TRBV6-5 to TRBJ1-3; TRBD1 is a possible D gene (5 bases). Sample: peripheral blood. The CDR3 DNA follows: TGTGCCAGCAGTTACCTAGGGGTGGCTGGAAACACCATATATTTT. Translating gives CASSYLGVAGNTIYF.